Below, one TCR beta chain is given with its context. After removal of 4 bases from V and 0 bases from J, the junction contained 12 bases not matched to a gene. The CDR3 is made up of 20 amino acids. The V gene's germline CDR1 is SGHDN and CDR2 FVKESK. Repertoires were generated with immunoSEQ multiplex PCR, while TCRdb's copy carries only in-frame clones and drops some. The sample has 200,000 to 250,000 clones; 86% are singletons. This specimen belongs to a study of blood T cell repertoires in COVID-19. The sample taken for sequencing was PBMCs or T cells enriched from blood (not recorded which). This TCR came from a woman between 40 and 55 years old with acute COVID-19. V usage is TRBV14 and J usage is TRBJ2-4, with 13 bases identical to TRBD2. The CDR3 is CASSPRTGLAGDSAKNIQYF. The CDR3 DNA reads TGTGCCAGCAGCCCCCGTACAGGACTAGCGGGAGATTCAGCCAAAAACATTCAGTACTTC.